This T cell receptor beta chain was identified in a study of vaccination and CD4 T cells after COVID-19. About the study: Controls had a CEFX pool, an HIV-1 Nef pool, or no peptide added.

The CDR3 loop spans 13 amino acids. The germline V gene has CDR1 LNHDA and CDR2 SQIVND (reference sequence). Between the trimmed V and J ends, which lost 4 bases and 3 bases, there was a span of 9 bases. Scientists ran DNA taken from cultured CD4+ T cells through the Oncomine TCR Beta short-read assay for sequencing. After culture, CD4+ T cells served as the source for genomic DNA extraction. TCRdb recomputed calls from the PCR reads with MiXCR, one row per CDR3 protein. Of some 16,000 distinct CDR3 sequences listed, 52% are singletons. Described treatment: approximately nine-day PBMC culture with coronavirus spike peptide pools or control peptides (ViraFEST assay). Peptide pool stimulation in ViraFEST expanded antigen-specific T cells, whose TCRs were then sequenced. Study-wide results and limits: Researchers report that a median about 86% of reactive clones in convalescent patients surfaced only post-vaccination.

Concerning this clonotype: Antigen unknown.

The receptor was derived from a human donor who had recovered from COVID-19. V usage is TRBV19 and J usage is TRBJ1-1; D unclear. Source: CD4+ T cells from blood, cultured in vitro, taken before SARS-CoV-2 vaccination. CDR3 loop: CASSRQADTEAFF. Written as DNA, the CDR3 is TGTGCCAGTAGTAGACAAGCGGACACTGAAGCTTTCTTT.